The rows below give T cell receptor beta chains drawn from one sample of a study of response to subunit inactivated influenza vaccine. TCRdb used MiXCR to reprocess the RT-PCR reads, holding one entry per CDR3 protein. The data contain 500,000 to 750,000 distinct CDR3 sequences, 12% to 15% of them singletons. This specimen consisted of PBMCs from blood, obtained 12 days after vaccination. Receptors originate from a man aged 45-60 years who received an inactivated influenza vaccine. The CDR3 runs from the conserved cysteine through the conserved F or W. A D gene is named only where the DNA matches it firmly. The size field is filled for only some rows; it gives once, few, many or a size class.

d_call clone_size j_call v_call cdr3_nt cdr3_aa
. few TRBJ2-2 TRBV24-1 TGTGCCACCAGTGAAGTAGCGAACACCGGGGAGCTGTTTTTT CATSEVANTGELFF
TRBD2 . TRBJ2-5 TRBV6-2/TRBV6-3 TGTGCCAGCAGTTACTCGATTGGAATGGGGACTAGCGGGAGAAAAGAGACCCAGTACTTC CASSYSIGMGTSGRKETQYF
. few TRBJ1-3 TRBV28 TGTGCCAGCGCGTTTCAGGGAGGCTCTGGAAACACCATATATTTT CASAFQGGSGNTIYF
. few TRBJ1-2 TRBV7-8 TGTGCCAGCAGCTTAGAAGTCAGCAACTATGGCTACACCTTC CASSLEVSNYGYTF
. few TRBJ2-2 TRBV7-2 TGTGCCAGCAGCTTACTTTTCTACGGGGAGCTGTTTTTT CASSLLFYGELFF
. . TRBJ2-2 TRBV6-1 TGTGCCAGTCTCGGACGGGCCACCGGGGAGCTGTTTTTT CASLGRATGELFF
. . TRBJ2-3 TRBV19 TGTGCCAGTAGCCCACGGATCACAGATACGCAGTATTTT CASSPRITDTQYF
. . TRBJ2-5 TRBV3-1 TGTGCCAGCAGCCAACAGGGGACCGGGACCCAGTACTTC CASSQQGTGTQYF
. . TRBJ1-4 TRBV3-1 TGTGCCAGCAGCCAAACATCAGCAACTAATGAAAAACTGTTTTTT CASSQTSATNEKLFF
. . TRBJ2-3 TRBV9 TGTGCCAGCAGCGTAGATTGGCTAGTCCCCACAGATACGCAGTATTTT CASSVDWLVPTDTQYF
TRBD1 . TRBJ1-5 TRBV12-3/TRBV12-4 TGTGCCAGCAGTTTAGCGCCGGACAGGGGGGGGTTGCCCCAGCATTTT CASSLAPDRGGLPQHF
. few TRBJ1-6 TRBV4-3 TGCGCCAGCAGCCTAGACCGGACAAGGGATTCACCCCTCCACTTT CASSLDRTRDSPLHF
. . TRBJ2-7 TRBV7-3 TGTGCCAGCAGCTTAAGGCGGCCAGCGGGCTTTTGGGCGGGAGAGCAGTACTTC CASSLRRPAGFWAGEQYF
. . TRBJ2-5 TRBV7-9 TGTGCCAGCAGCTTGGGACGGAGTAACCAAGAGACCCAGTACTTC CASSLGRSNQETQYF
TRBD1 . TRBJ1-6 TRBV4-2 TGTGCCAGCAGCCAAGATTCTATACAGGGGTACAATTCACCCCTCCACTTT CASSQDSIQGYNSPLHF
. few TRBJ2-1 TRBV6-2/TRBV6-3 TGTGCCAGCAGTTATGAGCAGGGGGGTGGCTACAATGAGCAGTTCTTC CASSYEQGGGYNEQFF
. . TRBJ1-2 TRBV7-3 TGTGCCAGCAGCGAACAGGGATCTCAAGGCTACACCTTC CASSEQGSQGYTF
. . TRBJ2-1 TRBV20-1 TGCAGTGCTAGCGCCCTGAGGAGCTCCTACAATGAGCAGTTCTTC CSASALRSSYNEQFF
. . TRBJ1-1 TRBV12-3/TRBV12-4 TGTGCCAGCAGCCCTACACTGAACACTGAAGCTTTCTTT CASSPTLNTEAFF
TRBD1 . TRBJ2-1 TRBV7-3 TGTGCCAGCAGCGCGGACAGGGCAAACTACAATGAGCAGTTCTTC CASSADRANYNEQFF
TRBD1 many TRBJ2-5 TRBV5-1 TGCGCCAGCAGCTTAGGACAGGGGAAAGAGACCCAGTACTTC CASSLGQGKETQYF
. few TRBJ2-1 TRBV15 TGTGCCACCAGCAGAGATCTGGAGGGAGGTGAGCAGTTCTTC CATSRDLEGGEQFF
. few TRBJ2-7 TRBV6-5 TGTGCCAGCAGTTACTCCAATTACGAGCAGTACTTC CASSYSNYEQYF
. . TRBJ2-2 TRBV6-1 TGTGCCAGCAAGTCGAGGGGCGGCACCGGGGAGCTGTTTTTT CASKSRGGTGELFF
. few TRBJ2-1 TRBV7-2 TGTGCCAGCAGCTCCCAAACAGGGCTCGATGAGCAGTTCTTC CASSSQTGLDEQFF
. . TRBJ1-1 TRBV12-3/TRBV12-4 TGTGCCAGCAGGCAGGGGCGGACTGAAGCTTTCTTT CASRQGRTEAFF
. few TRBJ1-1 TRBV20-1 TGCAGTGCTCTACGGACAGACATGAACACTGAAGCTTTCTTT CSALRTDMNTEAFF
. . TRBJ2-1 TRBV5-1 TGCGCCAGCAGCACCCAGGGGTCCCCGTCGGATGAGCAGTTCTTC CASSTQGSPSDEQFF
. . TRBJ2-7 TRBV20-1 TGCAGTGCTAGAGATAGGCAATTCTACGAGCAGTACTTC CSARDRQFYEQYF
TRBD2 few TRBJ2-2 TRBV12-3/TRBV12-4 TGTGCCAGCAGCCCCTCCGGGATAGCGGGAGCCACCGGGGAGCTGTTTTTT CASSPSGIAGATGELFF
TRBD1 . TRBJ1-2 TRBV6-1 TGTGCCAGCAGGCAACCGGGACAGATCTATGGCTACACCTTC CASRQPGQIYGYTF
TRBD2 few TRBJ2-3 TRBV3-1 TGTGCCAGCAGCCCACAAGCGGGGGGGCCGGATACGCAGTATTTT CASSPQAGGPDTQYF
. many TRBJ2-4 TRBV20-1 TGCAGTGCTAGAGAGGGGATTCAGTACTTC CSAREGIQYF
. . TRBJ1-1 TRBV20-1 TGCAGTGCTAGAGACCCGTCCGGGACTTTCGGCACTGAAGCTTTCTTT CSARDPSGTFGTEAFF
. . TRBJ2-3 TRBV5-5 TGTGCCAGCAGCCCGTTAAGCACAGATACGCAGTATTTT CASSPLSTDTQYF
. few TRBJ2-3 TRBV5-1 TGCGCCAGCAGCTCGGACGTACAGGGTACAGATACGCAGTATTTT CASSSDVQGTDTQYF
. few TRBJ2-2 TRBV20-1 TGCAGTGCTAGAGAGGCGGGGAACACCGGGGAGCTGTTTTTT CSAREAGNTGELFF
. few TRBJ2-7 TRBV12-2 TGTGCAAGTCGCTTGGTCGGAGGCATCTCCTACGAGCAGTACTTC CASRLVGGISYEQYF
TRBD1 few TRBJ1-4 TRBV6-1 TGTGCCAGCATGAGGGACAGGGGCGAAAAACTGTTTTTT CASMRDRGEKLFF
. . TRBJ2-7 TRBV20-1 TGCAGTGCTAGAGAAAGGACTAACTCCTACGAGCAGTACTTC CSARERTNSYEQYF
. many TRBJ1-2 TRBV9 TGTGCCAGCAGCCCCCGGGACAATTGGAGGTATGGCTACACCTTC CASSPRDNWRYGYTF